The 16 T cell receptor beta chains listed next were all sequenced from one sample in a study of T cell responses to AZD1222 COVID-19 vaccine (dated by TCRdb to the early 2020s). The time point label on this specimen signifies: baseline before first vaccination. Libraries were prepared through the immunoSEQ multiplex PCR assay. Here the immuneACCESS table is served through TCRdb, limited to in-frame sequences with V and J called. Missing clones are a known gap in these copies; in checked studies unresolved V genes cover under half, and the rest lacks a known reason. For this sample there are some 180,000 clones; just over 85% appear just once. The top ten clones comprise approximately 0.5% of the sample. Material: peripheral blood, obtained on day 0 of AZD1222 vaccination. The source of these receptors is an adult in good health.

The rearrangement joins TRBV28 to TRBJ1-2; 7 positions agree with TRBD1. Germline values: CDR1 MDHEN, CDR2 SYDVKM. The junction had 8 bases not matched to a gene; V was cut back by 6 bases and J by 4 bases. This CDR3 is built from 14 residues. The CDR3 region is CASRPGQRSYGYTF. DNA of the CDR3: TGTGCCAGCAGGCCGGGACAGCGTTCCTATGGCTACACCTTC.

The rearrangement uses TRBV30 and TRBJ1-2; no firm D call. The CDR3 extends over 15 amino acids. The germline V gene encodes CDR1 GTSNPN and CDR2 SVGIG (reference sequence). The V end lost 4 bases, the J end lost 4 bases, and 19 bases lay between the germline ends. Written as DNA, the CDR3 is TGTGCCTGGACGCTTTTGGATCAGGTTCTCTATGGCTACACCTTC. It yields the protein CAWTLLDQVLYGYTF.

This clone was seen only once. The chain has TRBV19 and TRBJ2-7, with D possibly being TRBD1 (5 bases). The CDR3 runs 15 residues. V lost 3 bases and J 0 bases, leaving 12 bases between the germline ends. Germline values: CDR1 LNHDA, CDR2 SQIVND (reference sequence). The CDR3 nucleotides are TGTGCCAGTAGTATGGGGCCCTCGAGCTCCTACGAGCAGTACTTC. This translates into CASSMGPSSSYEQYF.

The chain uses TRBV5-6 and TRBJ2-7; D unresolved. V lost 1 base and J 2 bases, leaving 7 bases between the germline ends. The CDR3 contains 13 residues. Germline V gene lookup returns CDR1 SGHDT and CDR2 YYEEEE. The CDR3 DNA reads as TGTGCCAGCAGCTTGAGAGGTACCTACGAGCAGTACTTC. This codes for CASSLRGTYEQYF.

The chain carries TRBV5-1 and TRBJ2-1, with a weak D call TRBD2 (5 bases). The germline gives CDR1 SGHRS, CDR2 YFSETQ. This CDR3 region has 13 residues. Trimming stripped 6 bases from V and 6 bases from J, with 13 bases between. The CDR3 bases are TGCGCCAGCACGGGGAGCGAAGTCAATGAGCAGTTCTTC. Protein: CASTGSEVNEQFF.

In its sample, this clone was seen once. This rearrangement joins TRBV28 to TRBJ1-2; 8 positions match TRBD1. V lost 5 bases, J lost 6 bases, and 11 bases stayed unmatched. The CDR3 runs 15 residues. Germline V lookup: CDR1 MDHEN, CDR2 SYDVKM. CDR3 sequence: CASSAAPGGANGYTF. The CDR3 nucleotides are TGTGCCAGCAGTGCCGCCCCAGGGGGCGCCAATGGCTACACCTTC.

DNA for the CDR3: TGCGCCAGCAGACAGACTAACTATGGCTACACCTTC. This encodes CASRQTNYGYTF. V usage is TRBV5-1 and J usage is TRBJ1-2, with D hard to call. Per germline, CDR1 SGHRS and CDR2 YFSETQ. V was trimmed by 5 bases and J by 0 bases, leaving 5 bases between them. The CDR3 length is 12 residues.

The chain carries TRBV28 and TRBJ1-2; weak D call: TRBD1 (6 bases). Germline-derived CDR1 and CDR2 are MDHEN and SYDVKM. Trimming cost V 6 bases and J 4 bases, with 15 bases left between them. The CDR3 runs 14 residues. The CDR3 sequence is CASRSTRGRYGYTF. As DNA, the CDR3 is TGTGCCAGCAGATCAACCAGGGGACGCTATGGCTACACCTTC.

V usage is TRBV28 and J usage is TRBJ2-1; 7 nucleotides match TRBD2. The germline V gene has CDR1 MDHEN and CDR2 SYDVKM. The trim removed 6 bases at V and 8 bases at J, leaving 13 bases unmatched. The CDR3 is 15 residues long. This CDR3 is CASSPGGIGVYEQFF. In DNA form, the CDR3 reads TGTGCCAGCAGCCCCGGGGGGATAGGAGTTTATGAGCAGTTCTTC. Full variable domain (outside the CDR3, taken from reference TRBV28 and TRBJ2-1): DVKVTQSSRYLVKRTGEKVFLECVQDMDHENMFWYRQDPGLGLRLIYFSYDVKMKEKGDIPEGYSVSREKKERFSLILESASTNQTSMYLCASSPGGIGVYEQFFGPGTRLTVL.

The chain carries TRBV5-1 and TRBJ2-7, with 7 nucleotides matching TRBD1. This CDR3 is 14 amino acids long. Germline lookup yields CDR1 SGHRS and CDR2 YFSETQ. Trimming took 4 bases from V and 7 from J; bases not matched to a gene: 11. CDR3 nucleotide sequence: TGCGCCAGCAGCGGGGGAACAGGGGATCGAGAGCAGTACTTC. This codes for CASSGGTGDREQYF.

This rearrangement joins TRBV5-8 to TRBJ2-7; the D is unclear. From germline, CDR1 is SGHTS and CDR2 YDEGEE. This CDR3 spans 15 amino acids. The ends were cut back, 2 bases at V and 2 bases at J, with 14 bases in the middle. DNA for the CDR3: TGTGCCAGCAGCTTAGGATGGGGATTGACCTACGAGCAGTACTTC. This gives the protein CASSLGWGLTYEQYF. Combining the CDR3 with reference TRBV5-8 and TRBJ2-7 gives the whole variable domain EAGVTQSPTHLIKTRGQQATLRCSPISGHTSVYWYQQALGLGLQFLLWYDEGEERNRGNFPPRFSGRQFPNYSSELNVNALELEDSALYLCASSLGWGLTYEQYFGPGTRLTVT.

The gene calls are TRBV7-3 and TRBJ2-5, with TRBD1 matching 7 bases. The J segment lost 7 bases and the V segment lost 5 bases, leaving 7 bases of the junction unmatched. In germline, CDR1 is SGHTA, CDR2 FQGTGA. CDR3 length: 13 residues. The CDR3 nucleotides read TGTGCCAGCAGCCCAGGGGCAGGGGGGACCCAGTACTTC. Translating gives CASSPGAGGTQYF.

The chain recombines TRBV9 with TRBJ2-1, with TRBD1 identical over 8 bases. The CDR3 extends over 18 amino acids. Germline trimming cut 0 bases from V and 10 bases from J; bases unmatched to any gene: 18. In germline, CDR1 is SGDLS, CDR2 YYNGEE. In DNA form, the CDR3 reads TGTGCCAGCAGCGTAGAACCCGCTGGGACAGGACCTACAATGGAGCAGTTCTTC. Its translation is CASSVEPAGTGPTMEQFF.

The rearrangement uses TRBV7-2 and TRBJ2-3; no clear D gene. Trimming removed 6 bases from V and 2 bases from J, with 6 bases in between. Germline values: CDR1 SGHTA, CDR2 FQGNSA. This CDR3 has 12 amino acids. The DNA for the CDR3 is TGTGCCAGCAGACTACTCACAGATACGCAGTATTTT. Its protein is CASRLLTDTQYF.

This clone occurred once. The chain uses TRBV10-2 and TRBJ1-3; TRBD1 matches at 9 bases. The CDR3 has 12 residues. Germline V gene lookup returns CDR1 WSHSY and CDR2 SAAADI. The trim removed 11 bases at V and 3 bases at J, leaving 2 bases unmatched. The CDR3 is CAATGGGNTIYF. Written as DNA, the CDR3 is TGCGCCGCGACAGGGGGTGGAAACACCATATATTTT.

The chain joins TRBV14 to TRBJ1-1, with D hard to call. This CDR3 spans 16 amino acids. Per the germline V gene, CDR1 is SGHDN and CDR2 is FVKESK. The germline V and J ends were trimmed by 2 bases and 0 bases, with 13 bases remaining between them. CDR3 sequence reads: CASSQRQLTLNTEAFF. DNA for the CDR3: TGTGCCAGCAGCCAACGGCAGCTTACTTTGAACACTGAAGCTTTCTTT.